Below are 20 T cell receptor beta chains sequenced from a single sample in a study of cytomegalovirus exposure and HLA in healthy donors. The PCR employed 60 Vbeta primers together with 13 Jbeta primers. Method: immunoSEQ multiplex PCR; TCRdb's copy keeps in-frame clones and lacks some. The sample has fewer than 200,000 clones; 79% are singletons. Material for sequencing was PBMCs. The source of these receptors is a man aged 40-49 years in good health and CMV-seronegative.

This rearrangement joins TRBV5-4 to TRBJ2-3; D not certain. This CDR3 comprises 15 residues. CDR1 and CDR2 from the germline V gene are SGHNT and YYREEE (reference sequence). Trimming pared 1 base from V and 4 bases from J, leaving 13 bases between. The CDR3 DNA reads as TGTGCCAGCAGCTTGAATAGTCTAGAGGCAGATACGCAGTATTTT. Translation gives CASSLNSLEADTQYF.

This chain uses TRBV29-1 with TRBJ2-7; D may be TRBD2 (6 bases). V was trimmed by 7 bases and J by 6 bases, leaving 13 bases between them. The CDR3 loop spans 11 amino acids. From germline, CDR1 is SQVTM and CDR2 ANQGSEA. Written as DNA, the CDR3 is TGCAGCGCCGGGGACTTATTCGAGCAGTACTTC. Translation gives CSAGDLFEQYF.

The chain links TRBV6-6 to TRBJ2-7; 10 nucleotides match TRBD1. This CDR3 spans 14 amino acids. The V segment lost 4 bases and the J segment 6 bases; nucleotides outside the gene matches: 6. Germline CDR1 reads MNHNY; CDR2 reads SVGAGI (reference sequence). CDR3 loop: CASSSRQGAAEQYF. The CDR3 region has the DNA TGTGCCAGCAGTTCAAGACAGGGGGCGGCCGAGCAGTACTTC.

The rearrangement joins TRBV30 to TRBJ2-7, with D unresolved. With 3 bases removed from V and 1 base from J, the gap between germline ends came to 13 bases. This CDR3 contains 14 residues. Germline loops: CDR1 GTSNPN, CDR2 SVGIG (reference sequence). The DNA of the CDR3 is TGTGCCTGGAGGAGTGGTAGCTTTTCCTACGAGCAGTACTTC. Translating gives CAWRSGSFSYEQYF.

The chain has TRBV7-9 and TRBJ2-4; 8 nucleotides align to TRBD1. Germline values: CDR1 SEHNR, CDR2 FQNEAQ (reference sequence). The CDR3 covers 16 residues. V dropped 5 bases and J dropped 3; count of bases not matched to a gene: 9. CDR3 sequence: CASSGQGPIVKNIQYF. CDR3 DNA sequence: TGTGCCAGCAGCGGACAGGGTCCGATTGTCAAAAACATTCAGTACTTC.

A few counts support this clone. The chain carries TRBV6-5 and TRBJ2-7; 10 bases fit TRBD2. Germline trimming cut 5 bases from V and 7 bases from J; bases unmatched to any gene: 5. Germline CDR1 MNHEY, CDR2 SVGAGI. This CDR3 has 13 residues. The CDR3 DNA reads TGTGCCAGCAGTCTAGCGGGAGTCCTTGAGCAGTACTTC. Translation: CASSLAGVLEQYF.

This chain joins TRBV10-1 and TRBJ2-7; 9 bases map to TRBD2. The germline gives CDR1 WNHNN, CDR2 SYGVQD (reference sequence). The CDR3 totals 17 residues. Trimming cost V 5 bases and J 6 bases; bases outside gene matches: 17. CDR3 loop: CASSRRGWREGLAEQYF. In DNA form, the CDR3 reads TGCGCCAGCAGTAGGAGGGGGTGGCGGGAGGGCCTAGCCGAGCAGTACTTC.

This chain uses TRBV19 with TRBJ2-5, with D possibly being TRBD2 (6 bases). The J call may be in error: the DNA end matches TRBJ2-7 better. The CDR3 consists of 13 residues. CDR1 is LNHDA and CDR2 is SQIVND in the germline V gene (reference sequence). CDR3: CASSGGALYEQYF. The CDR3 DNA is TGTGCCAGTAGTGGAGGGGCACTCTACGAGCAGTACTTC.

The chain couples TRBV19 to TRBJ1-5; TRBD1 is a possible D gene (6 bases). Trimming stripped 4 bases from V and 2 bases from J, with 9 bases between. Germline CDR1 LNHDA, CDR2 SQIVND (reference sequence). The CDR3 spans 14 residues. CDR3: CASSTDSGNQPQHF. CDR3 nucleotide sequence: TGTGCCAGTAGTACGGACAGCGGCAATCAGCCCCAGCATTTT.

This rearrangement joins TRBV28 to TRBJ2-7; D perhaps matches TRBD2 (5 bases). CDR1 MDHEN and CDR2 SYDVKM come from the germline V gene. This CDR3 is 15 amino acids long. Trimming stripped 2 bases from V and 7 bases from J, with 18 bases between. As DNA, the CDR3 is TGTGCCAGCAGTTTAGGGTCCGTCCCTAGGAGGGAGCAGTACTTC. Protein sequence: CASSLGSVPRREQYF.

The chain links TRBV21-1 to TRBJ2-1; the D call of TRBD2 is as the table states it, not checked on the DNA. TRBV21-1 constitutes a pseudogene. CDR3 length: 16 residues. DNA for the CDR3: TGTGCCAGCAGCAAAGTGGGCGGGAGCCATGGCAATGAGCAGTTCTTC. It specifies CASSKVGGSHGNEQFF.

The V call is TRBV5-8, the J call TRBJ2-5; a weak D match, TRBD2 (6 bases). The J call may be in error: the DNA end matches TRBJ2-7 better. This CDR3 region has 12 residues. Germline V gene lookup returns CDR1 SGHTS and CDR2 YDEGEE. CDR3 region: CASSRGLYEQYF. The CDR3 DNA is TGTGCCAGCAGCCGGGGACTTTACGAGCAGTACTTC.

The chain combines TRBV18 with TRBJ2-7; 10 bases are a match to TRBD1. The CDR3 has 14 residues. Per germline, CDR1 KGHSH and CDR2 LQKENI. V was clipped by 3 bases and J by 3 bases; unmatched bases: 2. As DNA, the CDR3 is TGTGCCAGCTCACCGGACAGGGGGAGCTACGAGCAGTACTTC. Translating gives CASSPDRGSYEQYF.

The rearrangement uses TRBV4-2 and TRBJ1-5; 7 bases agree with TRBD1. Germline lookup yields CDR1 LGHNA and CDR2 YNFKEQ. This CDR3 region has 15 residues. V gave up 6 bases and J gave up 2 bases; unmatched junction bases: 7. CDR3 sequence reads: CASSHPTGGNQPQHF. CDR3 in DNA: TGTGCCAGCAGTCACCCAACAGGGGGCAATCAGCCCCAGCATTTT.

This clone appeared a few times. The CDR3 is CASSLTGNSNQPQHF. CDR3 in DNA: TGTGCCAGCAGTCTGACAGGGAATAGCAATCAGCCCCAGCATTTT. The chain has TRBV6-1 and TRBJ1-5; TRBD1 matches 7 bases. Germline-derived CDR1 and CDR2 are MNHNS and SASEGT. Trimming removed 5 bases from V and 0 bases from J; junction bases left unmatched: 4. The CDR3 loop spans 15 amino acids.

This clone has a handful of counts. The chain joins TRBV18 to TRBJ1-1; D unresolved. The CDR3 runs 15 residues. With 4 bases removed from V and 3 bases from J, the gap between germline ends came to 15 bases. The V gene's germline CDR1 is KGHSH and CDR2 LQKENI. CDR3: CASSLTEDYDTEAFF. As DNA, the CDR3 is TGTGCCAGCTCACTCACGGAGGATTATGACACTGAAGCTTTCTTT.

The chain uses TRBV5-8 and TRBJ2-7; possibly TRBD1 for D (5 bases). CDR3 length equals 13 residues. V lost 4 bases and J lost 4, with 12 bases in between. Germline V gene data show CDR1 as SGHTS and CDR2 as YDEGEE. This chain's CDR3 is CASSLPDSYEQYF. CDR3 in DNA: TGTGCCAGCAGCCTACCCGACAGTTACGAGCAGTACTTC. The full variable domain, with the rest looked up from reference TRBV5-8 and TRBJ2-7, is EAGVTQSPTHLIKTRGQQATLRCSPISGHTSVYWYQQALGLGLQFLLWYDEGEERNRGNFPPRFSGRQFPNYSSELNVNALELEDSALYLCASSLPDSYEQYFGPGTRLTVT.

The chain carries TRBV11-2 and TRBJ2-3; weak D call: TRBD2 (5 bases). The CDR3 extends over 13 amino acids. Per germline, CDR1 SGHAT and CDR2 FQNNGV. The ends were cut back, 4 bases at V and 14 bases at J, with 19 bases in the middle. CDR3 sequence (DNA): TGTGCCAGCAGCTCAACGGACTCTCGAGTCCGGTATTTT. Its protein is CASSSTDSRVRYF.

The chain carries TRBV5-4 and TRBJ2-1; TRBD1 aligns across 7 bases. The CDR3 runs to 17 residues. The germline V gene encodes CDR1 SGHNT and CDR2 YYREEE (reference sequence). The ends lost 4 bases at V and 3 bases at J; junction bases unmatched: 13. This CDR3 reads CASSRGGPTTGYNEQFF. CDR3 DNA: TGTGCCAGCAGCCGAGGGGGCCCAACGACCGGCTACAATGAGCAGTTCTTC.

This chain connects TRBV5-1 to TRBJ1-2, with D tentatively TRBD1 (6 bases). This CDR3 region has 14 residues. Trimming took off 4 bases at V and 2 bases at J, with 12 bases between the two ends. Germline V lookup: CDR1 SGHRS, CDR2 YFSETQ. The CDR3 bases are TGCGCCAGCAGCGCGGACAGCAGGAACTATGGCTACACCTTC. Protein sequence: CASSADSRNYGYTF.